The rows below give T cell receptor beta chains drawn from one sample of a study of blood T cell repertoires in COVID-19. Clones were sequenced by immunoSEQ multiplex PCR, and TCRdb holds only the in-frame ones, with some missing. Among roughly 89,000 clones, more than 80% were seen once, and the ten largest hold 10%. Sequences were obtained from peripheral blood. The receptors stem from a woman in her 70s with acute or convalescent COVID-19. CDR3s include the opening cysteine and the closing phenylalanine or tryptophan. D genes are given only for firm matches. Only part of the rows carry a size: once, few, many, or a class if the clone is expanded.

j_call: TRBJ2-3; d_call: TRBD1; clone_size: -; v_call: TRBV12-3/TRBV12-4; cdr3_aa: CASSFDRAFAQYF; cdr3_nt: TGTGCCAGCAGTTTCGACAGGGCCTTTGCGCAGTATTTT
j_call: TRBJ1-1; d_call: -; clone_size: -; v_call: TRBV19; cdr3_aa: CASSIGANTEAFF; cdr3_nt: TGTGCCAGTAGTATAGGAGCTAACACTGAAGCTTTCTTT
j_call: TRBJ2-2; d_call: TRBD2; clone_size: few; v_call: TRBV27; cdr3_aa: CASRPTSGGAGELFF; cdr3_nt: TGTGCCAGCAGGCCTACTAGCGGGGGGGCCGGGGAGCTGTTTTTT
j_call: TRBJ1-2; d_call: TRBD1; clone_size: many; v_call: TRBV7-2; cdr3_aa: CASSRPGTGTNGYTF; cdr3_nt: TGTGCCAGCAGCCGTCCCGGGACAGGGACGAATGGCTACACCTTC
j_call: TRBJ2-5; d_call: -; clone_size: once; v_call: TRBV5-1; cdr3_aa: CASSLAGASLTQETQYF; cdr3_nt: TGCGCCAGCAGCTTGGCCGGAGCATCCTTGACCCAAGAGACCCAGTACTTC
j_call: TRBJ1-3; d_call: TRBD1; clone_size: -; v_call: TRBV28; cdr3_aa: CASSGPGTALGNTIYF; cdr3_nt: TGTGCCAGCAGTGGGCCCGGGACAGCCCTTGGAAACACCATATATTTT
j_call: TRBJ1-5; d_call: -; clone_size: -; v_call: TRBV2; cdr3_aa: CASSPLGGANQPQHF; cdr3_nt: TGTGCCAGCAGTCCCCTGGGGGGGGCTAATCAGCCCCAGCATTTT
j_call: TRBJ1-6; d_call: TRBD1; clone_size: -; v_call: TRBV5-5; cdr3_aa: CASSPGTVSSYNSPLHF; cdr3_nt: TGTGCCAGCAGCCCTGGGACAGTGAGCTCCTATAATTCACCCCTCCACTTT
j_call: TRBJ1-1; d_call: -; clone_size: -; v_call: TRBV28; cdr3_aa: CASSPWTVMNTEAFF; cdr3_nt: TGTGCCAGCAGTCCGTGGACAGTTATGAACACTGAAGCTTTCTTT
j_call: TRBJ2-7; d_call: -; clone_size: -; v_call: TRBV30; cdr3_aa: CAWATRSNYEQYF; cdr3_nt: TGTGCCTGGGCCACCCGGAGTAACTACGAGCAGTACTTC
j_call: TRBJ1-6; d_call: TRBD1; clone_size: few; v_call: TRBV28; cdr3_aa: CASSPWTGNYNSPLHF; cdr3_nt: TGTGCCAGCAGTCCCTGGACAGGGAACTATAATTCACCCCTCCACTTT
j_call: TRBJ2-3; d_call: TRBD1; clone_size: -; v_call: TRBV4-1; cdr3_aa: CASSDRVGTDTQYF; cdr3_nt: TGCGCCAGCAGCGACAGGGTAGGCACAGATACGCAGTATTTT
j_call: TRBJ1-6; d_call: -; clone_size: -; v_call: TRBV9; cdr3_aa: CASSVNSQNSPLHF; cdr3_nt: TGTGCCAGCAGCGTGAACAGTCAAAATTCACCCCTCCACTTT
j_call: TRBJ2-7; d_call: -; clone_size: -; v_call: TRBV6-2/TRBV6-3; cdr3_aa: CASSYLQGIYEQYF; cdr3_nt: TGTGCCAGCAGTTACCTACAGGGTATCTACGAGCAGTACTTC
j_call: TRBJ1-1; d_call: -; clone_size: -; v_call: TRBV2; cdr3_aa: CASSFGLNTEAFF; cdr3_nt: TGTGCCAGCAGCTTCGGGTTGAACACTGAAGCTTTCTTT
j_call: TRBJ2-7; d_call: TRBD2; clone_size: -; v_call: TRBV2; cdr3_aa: CASSEAWSLAGGEQYF; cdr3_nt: TGTGCCAGCAGTGAAGCATGGTCGCTAGCGGGAGGCGAGCAGTACTTC
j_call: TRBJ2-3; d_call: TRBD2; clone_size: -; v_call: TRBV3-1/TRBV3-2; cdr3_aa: CASSSRLAGDTDTQYF; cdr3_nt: TGTGCCAGCAGCTCCAGACTAGCGGGGGACACAGATACGCAGTATTTT
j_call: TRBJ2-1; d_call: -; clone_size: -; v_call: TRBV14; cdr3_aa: CASAKALMSYNEQFF; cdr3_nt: TGTGCCAGCGCCAAAGCGCTTATGTCCTACAATGAGCAGTTCTTC
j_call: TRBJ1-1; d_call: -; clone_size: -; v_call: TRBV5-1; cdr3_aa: CASSSGGLLEAFF; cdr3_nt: TGCGCCAGCAGCTCGGGTGGACTACTGGAAGCTTTCTTT
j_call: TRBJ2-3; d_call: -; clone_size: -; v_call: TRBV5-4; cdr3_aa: CAIKASGISPSDTQYF; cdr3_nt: TGTGCCATCAAGGCGTCGGGGATATCGCCTTCAGATACGCAGTATTTT
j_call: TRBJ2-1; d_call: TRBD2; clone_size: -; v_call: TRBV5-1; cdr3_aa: CASSLSSGGLFNEQFF; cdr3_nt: TGCGCCAGCAGCTTGTCTAGCGGGGGGCTTTTCAATGAGCAGTTCTTC
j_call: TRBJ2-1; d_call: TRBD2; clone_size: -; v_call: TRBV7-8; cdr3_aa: CASSRRLAGGYTSSYNEQFF; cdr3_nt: TGTGCCAGCAGCCGCAGACTAGCGGGGGGGTACACGAGCTCCTACAATGAGCAGTTCTTC
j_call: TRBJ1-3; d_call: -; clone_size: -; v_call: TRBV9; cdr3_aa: CASSVEQIGNTIYF; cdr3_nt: TGTGCCAGCAGCGTAGAACAGATTGGAAACACCATATATTTT
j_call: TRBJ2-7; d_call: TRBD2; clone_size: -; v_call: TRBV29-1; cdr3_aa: CSVTSGSWEQYF; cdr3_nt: TGCAGCGTGACTAGCGGGAGCTGGGAGCAGTACTTC
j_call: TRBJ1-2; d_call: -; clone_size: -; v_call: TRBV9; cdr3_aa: CASSLGTNYGYTF; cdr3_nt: TGTGCCAGCAGCCTAGGTACTAACTATGGCTACACCTTC
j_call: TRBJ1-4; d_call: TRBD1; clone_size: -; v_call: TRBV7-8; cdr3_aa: CASSRDRVGEKLFF; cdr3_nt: TGTGCCAGCAGCCGAGACAGGGTTGGAGAAAAACTGTTTTTT
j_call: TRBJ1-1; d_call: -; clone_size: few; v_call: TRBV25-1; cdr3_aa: CASSVQGRGTEAFF; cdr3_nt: TGTGCCAGCAGTGTACAGGGTCGGGGTACTGAAGCTTTCTTT
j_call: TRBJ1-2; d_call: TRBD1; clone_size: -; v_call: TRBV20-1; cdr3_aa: CSASAGTGSDGYTF; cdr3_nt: TGCAGTGCTAGTGCCGGGACAGGGTCCGATGGCTACACCTTC
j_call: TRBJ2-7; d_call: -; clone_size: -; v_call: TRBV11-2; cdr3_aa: CASSLDPQTRLYEQYF; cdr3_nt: TGTGCCAGCAGCTTAGATCCCCAGACGAGGCTCTACGAGCAGTACTTC
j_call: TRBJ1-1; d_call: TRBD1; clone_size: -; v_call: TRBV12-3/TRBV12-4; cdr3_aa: CASSTDRDTEAFF; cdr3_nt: TGTGCCAGCAGTACGGACAGGGATACTGAAGCTTTCTTT
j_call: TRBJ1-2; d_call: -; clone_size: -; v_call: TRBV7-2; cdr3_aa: CASSLDGGASLGHGYTF; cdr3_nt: TGTGCCAGCAGCTTAGATGGGGGGGCATCCCTTGGACATGGCTACACCTTC
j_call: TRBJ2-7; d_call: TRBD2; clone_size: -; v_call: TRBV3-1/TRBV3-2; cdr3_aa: CASSHARPGLAGLRSYEQYF; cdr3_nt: TGTGCCAGCAGCCACGCTAGACCGGGACTAGCGGGGCTTCGCTCCTACGAGCAGTACTTC
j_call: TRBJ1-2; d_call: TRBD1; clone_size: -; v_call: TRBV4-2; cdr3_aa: CASSQERGQGGYGYTF; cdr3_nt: TGTGCCAGCAGCCAAGAGCGAGGACAGGGTGGCTATGGCTACACCTTC
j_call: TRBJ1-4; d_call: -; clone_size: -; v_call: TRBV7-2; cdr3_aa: CASSLWGPRVTNEKLFF; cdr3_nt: TGTGCCAGCAGCTTATGGGGGCCCCGTGTTACTAATGAAAAACTGTTTTTT
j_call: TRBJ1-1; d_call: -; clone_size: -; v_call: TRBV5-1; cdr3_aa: CASSLRQVNTEAFF; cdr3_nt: TGCGCCAGCAGCTTGAGACAGGTGAACACTGAAGCTTTCTTT
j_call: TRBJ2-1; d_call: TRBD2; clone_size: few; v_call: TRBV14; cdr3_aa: CASSQDFRSGRYNWQFF; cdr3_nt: TGTGCCAGCAGCCAAGATTTCAGAAGCGGGAGGTATAATTGGCAGTTCTTC
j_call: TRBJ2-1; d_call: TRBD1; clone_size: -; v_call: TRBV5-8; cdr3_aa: CASSLLGQGFNEQFF; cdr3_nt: TGTGCCAGCAGTTTGTTAGGACAGGGTTTCAATGAGCAGTTCTTC
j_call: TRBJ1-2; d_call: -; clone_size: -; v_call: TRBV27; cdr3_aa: CASSQQGSYGYTF; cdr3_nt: TGTGCCAGCAGTCAACAGGGATCGTATGGCTACACCTTC
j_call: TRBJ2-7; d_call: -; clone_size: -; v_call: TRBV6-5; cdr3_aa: CASSYFRGSYEQYF; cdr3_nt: TGTGCCAGCAGTTACTTTCGGGGATCCTACGAGCAGTACTTC
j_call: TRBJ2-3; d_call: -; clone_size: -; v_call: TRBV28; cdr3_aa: CASRGGLTDTQYF; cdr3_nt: TGTGCCAGCAGGGGCGGGCTCACAGATACGCAGTATTTT
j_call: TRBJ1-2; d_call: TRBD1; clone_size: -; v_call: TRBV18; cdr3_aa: CASSPPQGASYGYTF; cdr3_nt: TGTGCCAGCTCACCACCCCAGGGGGCCAGTTACGGCTACACCTTC
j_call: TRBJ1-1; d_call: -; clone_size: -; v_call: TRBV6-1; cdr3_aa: CASSEISLFNTEAFF; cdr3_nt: TGTGCCAGCAGTGAAATCTCCCTGTTTAACACTGAAGCTTTCTTT
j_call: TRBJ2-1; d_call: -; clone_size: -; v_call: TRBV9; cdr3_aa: CASSVGTRSTYNEQFF; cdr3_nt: TGTGCCAGCAGCGTAGGTACCAGGTCGACCTACAATGAGCAGTTCTTC
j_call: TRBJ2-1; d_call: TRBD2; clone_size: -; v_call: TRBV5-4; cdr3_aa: CASSLTSGSKEQFF; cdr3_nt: TGTGCCAGCAGCTTAACTAGCGGGAGTAAAGAGCAGTTCTTC
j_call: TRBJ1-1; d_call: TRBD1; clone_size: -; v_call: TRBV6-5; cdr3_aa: CASSRDRGQNTEAFF; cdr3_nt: TGTGCCAGCAGTCGTGACAGGGGGCAGAACACTGAAGCTTTCTTT
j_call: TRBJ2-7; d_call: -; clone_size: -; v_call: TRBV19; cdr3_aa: CASSIDNYEQYF; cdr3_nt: TGTGCCAGTAGTATAGATAACTACGAGCAGTACTTC
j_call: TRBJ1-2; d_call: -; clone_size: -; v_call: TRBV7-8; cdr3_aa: CASSPSQRWNGYTF; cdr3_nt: TGTGCCAGCAGCCCCTCCCAGCGTTGGAATGGCTACACCTTC
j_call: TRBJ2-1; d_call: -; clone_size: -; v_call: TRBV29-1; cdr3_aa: CSAGDGSNEQFF; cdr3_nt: TGCAGCGCAGGAGACGGATCCAATGAGCAGTTCTTC
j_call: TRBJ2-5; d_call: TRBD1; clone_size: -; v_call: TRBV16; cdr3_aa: CASSRRQGKETQYF; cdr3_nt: TGTGCCAGCAGCCGACGACAGGGTAAAGAGACCCAGTACTTC
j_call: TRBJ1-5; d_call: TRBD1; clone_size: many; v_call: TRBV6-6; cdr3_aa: CASRGGTQPQHF; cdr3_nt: TGTGCCAGCAGAGGGGGCACTCAGCCCCAGCATTTT